These 17 T cell receptor beta chains were all obtained from the same sample, sequenced in a study of T cells in Graves' hyperthyroidism and ophthalmopathy. There were TCR beta CDR3 regions amplified from RNA transcripts. The HTBI primer set was used in a first-round RT-PCR of the TCR CDR3. TCRdb used MiXCR to reprocess the multiplex PCR reads, holding one entry per CDR3 protein. This table has about 380,000 distinct CDR3 sequences, approximately 15% appearing once. The sample consisted of blood. Source of these receptors: a woman aged 55-69 years with Graves' hyperthyroidism.

Ten or more counts support this clonotype. The J gene is TRBJ1-6, the V gene TRBV28; D remains ambiguous. The CDR3 contains 16 residues. Germline assignment: CDR1 MDHEN and CDR2 SYDVKM. Trimming stripped 6 bases from V and 7 bases from J, with 19 bases between. CDR3 in amino acids: CASSSPEAFRNSPLHF. CDR3 bases: TGTGCCAGCAGCTCCCCGGAGGCCTTTAGGAATTCACCCCTCCACTTT.

In this sample, this clonotype turned up many times. The rearrangement uses TRBV11-2 and TRBJ2-3; either TRBD1 or TRBD2 may fit D (5 bases each). The CDR3 loop spans 13 amino acids. Germline values: CDR1 SGHAT, CDR2 FQNNGV. V lost 8 bases and J lost 3, with 12 bases in between. Here the CDR3 DNA reads TGTGCCAGCGGGAGCCAGGGAACAGATACGCAGTATTTT. Translation: CASGSQGTDTQYF.

This clonotype occurred many times. The chain is built from TRBV5-1 and TRBJ2-1, with D possibly TRBD2 on 6 matching bases. V was clipped by 0 bases and J by 6 bases, with 13 bases between them. This CDR3 is 15 amino acids long. Germline assignment: CDR1 SGHRS and CDR2 YFSETQ. CDR3 sequence: CASSLDGRLGNEQFF. Written as DNA, the CDR3 is TGCGCCAGCAGCTTGGACGGGAGACTCGGCAATGAGCAGTTCTTC.

The table lists this clonotype with many counts. V usage is TRBV11-2 and J usage is TRBJ2-2, with 10 nucleotides matching TRBD1. Germline lookup yields CDR1 SGHAT and CDR2 FQNNGV. This CDR3 region has 15 residues. J lost 4 bases, V lost 4 bases, and 3 bases had no gene match. CDR3 sequence: CASSWDRGSTGELFF. CDR3 bases: TGTGCCAGCAGCTGGGACAGGGGATCCACCGGGGAGCTGTTTTTT.

This clonotype was picked up many times. The chain combines TRBV28 with TRBJ2-7; possibly TRBD2 for D (5 bases). Germline V gene sequence: CDR1 MDHEN, CDR2 SYDVKM. Trimming took 1 base from V and 3 from J, leaving 13 bases between them. The length of the CDR3 is 15 residues. CDR3 in amino acids: CASSLYRLASYEQYF. The CDR3 DNA reads TGTGCCAGCAGTTTATACCGGCTAGCTAGCTACGAGCAGTACTTC.

At least ten counts were recorded for this clonotype. The CDR3 reads CASSTDSGTGPGNTIYF. CDR3 nucleotides: TGTGCCAGCAGCACAGACTCCGGGACAGGGCCTGGAAACACCATATATTTT. V and J are TRBV3-1 and TRBJ1-3; 9 bases line up with TRBD1. With 5 bases clipped from V and 2 bases from J, the junction kept 10 bases outside the gene matches. The CDR3 runs 17 residues. CDR1 and CDR2 (germline): LGHDT, YNNKEL (reference sequence).

The chain recombines TRBV9 with TRBJ2-1; D perhaps matches TRBD2 (5 bases). Trimming left V 0 bases short and J 0 bases short, with 10 bases between. CDR1 SGDLS and CDR2 YYNGEE come from the germline V gene. The CDR3 totals 16 residues. The CDR3, as DNA: TGTGCCAGCAGCGTAGAACCGGGGAGCTCCTACAATGAGCAGTTCTTC. Its translation is CASSVEPGSSYNEQFF.

Many counts were recorded for this clonotype. The chain joins TRBV27 to TRBJ1-1, with D maybe TRBD1 (6 bases). V dropped 3 bases and J dropped 3 bases, with 14 bases sitting between them. The germline gives CDR1 MNHEY, CDR2 SMNVEV (reference sequence). The length of the CDR3 is 15 residues. For the CDR3, the DNA is TGTGCCAGCAGTTTGAGCAGGACAGTAGACACTGAAGCTTTCTTT. It translates to CASSLSRTVDTEAFF.

This chain joins TRBV5-1 and TRBJ1-4, with TRBD1 matching over 8 bases. The germline CDR1 and CDR2 sequences are SGHRS and YFSETQ. J lost 3 bases, V lost 2 bases, and 9 bases had no gene match. This CDR3 has 17 amino acids. CDR3 loop: CASSFGDRGGSNEKLFF. The DNA of the CDR3 is TGCGCCAGCAGCTTTGGAGACAGGGGAGGATCTAATGAAAAACTGTTTTTT.

This clonotype occurred a few times. The chain carries TRBV27 and TRBJ2-7; 9 bases are shared with TRBD1. The CDR3 totals 14 residues. The germline CDR1 and CDR2 sequences are MNHEY and SMNVEV (reference sequence). V shed 6 bases, J shed 2 bases, and the junction held 5 bases outside the gene matches. CDR3 residues: CASRLRTGAYEQYF. CDR3 coding DNA: TGTGCCAGCAGACTCAGGACAGGGGCCTACGAGCAGTACTTC.

This clonotype was counted many times. The gene calls are TRBV15 and TRBJ2-6, with unresolved D. This CDR3 has 19 amino acids. The V and J ends lost 1 base and 6 bases respectively, with 22 bases between them. Germline V gene data show CDR1 as LNHNV and CDR2 as YYDKDF (reference sequence). CDR3 sequence reads: CATSRAASGRNPEANVLTF. CDR3 sequence (DNA): TGTGCCACCAGCAGAGCTGCCTCCGGGCGGAACCCTGAGGCCAACGTCCTGACTTTC.

This clonotype was detected many times. The chain uses TRBV2 and TRBJ2-7, with a weak D call TRBD2 (6 bases). The germline CDR1 and CDR2 sequences are SNHLY and FYNNEI. This CDR3 has 19 amino acids. V was pared by 9 bases and J by 1 base, with 31 bases between. The CDR3 here is CASPTRPGAFSAGSYEQYF. Written as DNA, the CDR3 is TGTGCCAGTCCGACGAGGCCCGGTGCTTTTTCGGCGGGGTCCTACGAGCAGTACTTC.

This clonotype was detected many times. The rearrangement links TRBV28 to TRBJ2-7; no clear D. This CDR3 comprises 15 residues. V lost 4 bases to trimming and J lost 1 base, with 14 bases between them. Germline loops: CDR1 MDHEN, CDR2 SYDVKM. The CDR3 loop is CASSWSRMGSYEQYF. DNA of the CDR3: TGTGCCAGCAGTTGGTCCCGAATGGGATCCTACGAGCAGTACTTC.

In this sample, this clonotype turned up many times. V usage is TRBV30 and J usage is TRBJ2-7; D could derive from TRBD1 or TRBD2 (6 bases each). The germline CDR1 and CDR2 sequences are GTSNPN and SVGIG (reference sequence). CDR3 length equals 13 residues. Trimming shortened V by 4 bases and J by 3 bases, and 13 bases separated the two germline ends. CDR3 residues: CAWTHAGHYEQYF. Here the CDR3 DNA reads TGTGCCTGGACCCACGCGGGACACTACGAGCAGTACTTC.

This clonotype has a handful of counts. This sequence joins TRBV19 and TRBJ2-3; TRBD1 might be the D (5 bases). Germline CDR1 LNHDA, CDR2 SQIVND (reference sequence). V lost 3 bases to trimming and J lost 2 bases, with 15 bases between them. The CDR3 length is 16 residues. As DNA, the CDR3 is TGTGCCAGTAGTATCGGCAGGGTCCCTAACACAGATACGCAGTATTTT. Protein sequence: CASSIGRVPNTDTQYF.

At least ten counts were recorded for this clonotype. The gene calls are TRBV12-5 and TRBJ2-1; D call uncertain. The germline V and J ends were trimmed by 6 bases and 7 bases, with 13 bases remaining between them. The CDR3 consists of 13 residues. Germline assignment: CDR1 LGHNT and CDR2 FRNRAP. The CDR3 loop is CASGRSGRNEQFF. DNA of the CDR3: TGTGCTAGTGGGCGCTCCGGACGAAATGAGCAGTTCTTC.

This chain uses TRBV19 with TRBJ2-5; D not certain. This CDR3 spans 12 amino acids. The V end lost 1 base, the J end lost 4 bases, and 4 bases lay between the germline ends. From germline, CDR1 is LNHDA and CDR2 SQIVND (reference sequence). The DNA of the CDR3 is TGTGCCAGTAGTATAGCGGGAGAGACCCAGTACTTC. Translating gives CASSIAGETQYF.